One and the same sample provided the 24 T cell receptor beta chains below, sequenced in a study of CD8+ T cells in alopecia areata (dated by TCRdb to 2017 to 2018). The time point label of this sample denotes: baseline before oral tofacitinib. The library was generated by the immunoSEQ multiplex PCR assay. For TCR sequencing, RNA was extracted from every sample and reverse transcribed into cDNA to serve as template. TCRdb's version of the immuneACCESS table is confined to in-frame rearrangements and falls short of the full clone set. An unresolved V gene accounts for under half of the shortfall where checked; the remainder is of unknown origin. This sample holds around 250,000 clones; less than 80% were observed only once. The ten largest clones take up under 1.5% of the sample. Material: CD4+ T cells sorted from blood, obtained at week 0. The receptors shown here come from a human donor with alopecia areata.

CDR3 in amino acids: CASSYNNYGYTF. The CDR3 DNA follows: TGTGCCAGCAGTTACAATAACTATGGCTACACCTTC. The chain links TRBV6-6 to TRBJ1-2; D call uncertain. The CDR3 is 12 amino acids. V dropped 2 bases and J dropped 1 base, with 2 bases sitting between them. Germline V gene sequence: CDR1 MNHNY, CDR2 SVGAGI (reference sequence).

The genes are TRBV10-3 and TRBJ2-6; TRBD1 might be the D (6 bases). Germline loops: CDR1 ENHRY, CDR2 SYGVKD. Trimming removed 5 bases at V and 0 bases at J, with 14 bases between. This CDR3 spans 17 amino acids. The CDR3 nucleotides are TGTGCCATCAGTCCCGGGTTGGACAGCTCTGGGGCCAACGTCCTGACTTTC. This translates into CAISPGLDSSGANVLTF.

J is TRBJ2-7 and V is TRBV18; tentatively, D is TRBD1 or TRBD2 (6 bases each). Germline CDR1 KGHSH, CDR2 LQKENI. V gave up 6 bases and J gave up 5 bases, with 14 bases separating them. The CDR3 extends over 13 amino acids. The CDR3 here is CASSHREEHEQYF. The CDR3 bases are TGTGCCAGCTCGCACAGGGAGGAACACGAGCAGTACTTC.

The chain recombines TRBV6-5 with TRBJ2-7, with a weak D call TRBD2 (6 bases). Germline assignment: CDR1 MNHEY and CDR2 SVGAGI. The CDR3 sequence is 15 residues long. Trimming shortened V by 0 bases and J by 2 bases, and 11 bases separated the two germline ends. In nucleotides, the CDR3 is TGTGCCAGCAGTTACTCGGGACTCATTGCCTACGAGCAGTACTTC. Its protein product is CASSYSGLIAYEQYF.

V and J are TRBV29-1 and TRBJ2-3; 7 bases line up with TRBD1. The CDR3 has 12 amino acids. V lost 2 bases and J lost 4; bases outside the gene matches: 0. Germline values: CDR1 SQVTM, CDR2 ANQGSEA. The CDR3 spells CSVEQGADTQYF. CDR3 nucleotide sequence: TGCAGCGTTGAACAGGGGGCAGATACGCAGTATTTT.

The rearrangement joins TRBV30 to TRBJ2-5; a possible D gene is TRBD1 (5 bases). The CDR3 length is 14 residues. The V end was cut by 0 bases, the J end by 2 bases, with 10 bases between. Germline lookup yields CDR1 GTSNPN and CDR2 SVGIG (reference sequence). In DNA, the CDR3 is TGTGCCTGGAGTGTAGGGGTCAAGCAAGAGACCCAGTACTTC. Protein product: CAWSVGVKQETQYF.

The J gene is TRBJ2-5, the V gene TRBV25-1; no clear D. The germline V gene encodes CDR1 MGHDK and CDR2 SYGVNS. The CDR3 consists of 11 residues. V was pared by 2 bases and J by 13 bases, with 11 bases between. CDR3 coding DNA: TGTGCCAGCAGTGAAATAGGGCTTCTGTACTTC. Protein sequence: CASSEIGLLYF.

The genes are TRBV5-1 and TRBJ2-7, with D perhaps assigned TRBD1 or TRBD2 (5 bases each). The CDR3 consists of 12 residues. The V gene lost 5 bases and the J gene lost 5 bases, with 11 bases spanning the gap. The V gene's germline CDR1 is SGHRS and CDR2 YFSETQ. CDR3 loop: CASRVLGDEQYF. The CDR3 DNA is TGCGCCAGCAGAGTCTTGGGGGACGAGCAGTACTTC.

The J gene is TRBJ1-2, the V gene TRBV7-2; TRBD1 is a possible D gene (5 bases). Germline lookup yields CDR1 SGHTA and CDR2 FQGNSA. CDR3 length: 13 amino acids. Deletions cut 5 bases from V and 4 bases from J, with 11 bases between. The CDR3 coding sequence is TGTGCCAGCAGCCCCGGGACGAGCTATGGCTACACCTTC. Amino acid sequence: CASSPGTSYGYTF.

This clone has just one count. The rearrangement joins TRBV27 to TRBJ1-2; TRBD1 might be the D (5 bases). From germline, CDR1 is MNHEY and CDR2 SMNVEV (reference sequence). Trimming left V 3 bases short and J 3 bases short, with 14 bases between. This CDR3 region has 15 residues. The CDR3 DNA follows: TGTGCCAGCAGTTTCCAGCGAAGGGGCGACTATGGCTACACCTTC. Its translation: CASSFQRRGDYGYTF.

The chain carries TRBV30 and TRBJ1-5; D is undetermined. The CDR3 has 16 amino acids. Germline CDR1 and CDR2: GTSNPN and SVGIG (reference sequence). Trimming cost V 2 bases and J 3 bases, with 17 bases left between them. The CDR3 region is CAWSPPFGHLNQPQHF. The CDR3 coding sequence is TGTGCCTGGAGTCCCCCTTTCGGGCACCTCAATCAGCCCCAGCATTTT.

The chain employs TRBV30 and TRBJ2-7; 9 nucleotides match TRBD1. The CDR3 extends over 12 amino acids. V shed 5 bases and J 2 bases; nucleotides not matched to a gene: 1. Per the germline V gene, CDR1 is GTSNPN and CDR2 is SVGIG (reference sequence). This chain's CDR3 is CAWGTGPYEQYF. The CDR3 DNA follows: TGTGCCTGGGGGACAGGGCCCTACGAGCAGTACTTC.

The J gene is TRBJ2-4, the V gene TRBV5-1; perhaps TRBD1 as D (5 bases). Germline V gene lookup returns CDR1 SGHRS and CDR2 YFSETQ. The CDR3 covers 13 residues. Trimming took 0 bases from V and 6 from J, leaving 7 bases between them. The CDR3 DNA sequence: TGCGCCAGCAGCTTGGAACAGGCAAACATTCAGTACTTC. This encodes CASSLEQANIQYF.

The J gene is TRBJ1-1, the V gene TRBV9; D not resolved. The CDR3 length is 12 residues. Germline V gene data show CDR1 as SGDLS and CDR2 as YYNGEE. Trimming pared 4 bases from V and 2 bases from J, leaving 6 bases between. The CDR3 region is CASSPINTEAFF. CDR3 nucleotide sequence: TGTGCCAGCAGCCCCATTAACACTGAAGCTTTCTTT.

There are a few counts of this clone. The J gene is TRBJ2-7, the V gene TRBV7-9, with a weak D call TRBD1 (6 bases). CDR3 size: 15 residues. V was shortened by 4 bases and J by 3 bases, with 16 bases between the two germline ends. Germline V gives CDR1 SEHNR, CDR2 FQNEAQ (reference sequence). Here the CDR3 reads CASSSGVGIYYEQYF. The CDR3 DNA sequence: TGTGCCAGCAGCTCAGGGGTCGGGATTTACTACGAGCAGTACTTC.

The chain is built from TRBV30 and TRBJ2-5; D not certain. V was clipped by 3 bases and J by 0 bases, with 11 bases between them. CDR1 is GTSNPN and CDR2 is SVGIG in the germline V gene (reference sequence). The CDR3 runs to 14 residues. The CDR3 sequence: CAWSLGRYQETQYF. The CDR3 bases are TGTGCCTGGAGCCTAGGACGCTACCAAGAGACCCAGTACTTC. Together with reference TRBV30 and TRBJ2-5, the CDR3 gives the full variable domain: SQTIHQWPATLVQPVGSPLSLECTVEGTSNPNLYWYRQAAGRGLQLLFYSVGIGQISSEVPQNLSASRPQDRQFILSSKKLLLSDSGFYLCAWSLGRYQETQYFGPGTRLLVL.

CDR3 DNA sequence: TGTGCCAGCAGACCCCTTGGGGCGGGGCATAAGTTCTTC. Translation gives CASRPLGAGHKFF. The V gene is TRBV7-2, the J gene TRBJ2-1, with a tentative D call TRBD2 (6 bases). The germline V and J ends were trimmed by 6 bases and 14 bases, with 20 bases remaining between them. There are 13 residues in the CDR3. Germline CDR1 reads SGHTA; CDR2 reads FQGNSA.

This clone was recorded only once. Mismatch with germline at one junction end may stem from a read error. This chain connects TRBV5-6 to TRBJ1-6; D remains unclear. This CDR3 is 12 amino acids long. Germline loops: CDR1 SGHDT, CDR2 YYEEEE. In DNA form, the CDR3 reads TGTGCCAGCAGCGCCTACAATTCACCCCTCCACTTT. Amino acid sequence: CASSAYNSPLHF.

This clone is a singleton in its sample. The rearrangement joins TRBV6-5 to TRBJ1-2; D is unresolved. The CDR3 totals 15 residues. Per germline, CDR1 MNHEY and CDR2 SVGAGI. V lost 2 bases and J 8 bases, leaving 18 bases between the germline ends. CDR3 residues: CASSYGDTLPVGYTF. As DNA, the CDR3 is TGTGCCAGCAGTTACGGTGACACCCTGCCAGTGGGCTACACCTTC.

This clone showed up just a few times. The chain links TRBV30 to TRBJ1-2; D is possibly TRBD1 (6 bases). This CDR3 region has 12 residues. Germline values: CDR1 GTSNPN, CDR2 SVGIG (reference sequence). V shed 4 bases and J shed 4 bases, with 10 bases lying between them. CDR3 DNA: TGTGCCTGGACAGGGGCGCCCTATGGCTACACCTTC. It encodes CAWTGAPYGYTF.

This clone has more than one count but fewer than ten. The CDR3 reads CASSPTGGETQYF. Written as DNA, the CDR3 is TGTGCCAGCAGCCCCACAGGGGGAGAGACCCAGTACTTC. V usage is TRBV5-4 and J usage is TRBJ2-5; TRBD1 matches at 8 bases. The V segment lost 4 bases and the J segment 4 bases; nucleotides outside the gene matches: 3. The CDR3 loop spans 13 amino acids. Germline assignment: CDR1 SGHNT and CDR2 YYREEE (reference sequence).

As regards this clone: Here the CDR3 omits its conserved ending phenylalanine or tryptophan, so a read error is the likely source. Because the CDR3's place on the DNA is in doubt, the DNA is left out and the CDR3 is given as listed by TCRdb. V usage is TRBV5-1 and J usage is TRBJ1-6. The CDR3 region is 9 residues in length, termini included. Germline values: CDR1 SGHRS, CDR2 YFSETQ. CDR3 sequence: CASSLAVIL.

This clone was observed a handful of times. The V and J genes are TRBV29-1 and TRBJ2-2; a possible D gene is TRBD1 (6 bases). This CDR3 is 13 amino acids long. V lost 3 bases and J 4 bases, leaving 9 bases between the germline ends. Germline CDR1 is SQVTM and CDR2 is ANQGSEA. The CDR3 coding sequence is TGCAGCGTTGACCCCAGGGGCACCGGGGAGCTGTTTTTT. This gives the protein CSVDPRGTGELFF.

CDR3 residues: CAWSVRGSGYGGELFF. CDR3 in DNA: TGTGCCTGGAGTGTACGCGGATCAGGTTATGGCGGGGAGCTGTTTTTT. This sequence joins TRBV30 and TRBJ2-2; D gene unclear. Between the trimmed V and J ends, which lost 0 bases and 7 bases, there was a span of 18 bases. The germline CDR1 and CDR2 sequences are GTSNPN and SVGIG (reference sequence). This CDR3 spans 16 amino acids.